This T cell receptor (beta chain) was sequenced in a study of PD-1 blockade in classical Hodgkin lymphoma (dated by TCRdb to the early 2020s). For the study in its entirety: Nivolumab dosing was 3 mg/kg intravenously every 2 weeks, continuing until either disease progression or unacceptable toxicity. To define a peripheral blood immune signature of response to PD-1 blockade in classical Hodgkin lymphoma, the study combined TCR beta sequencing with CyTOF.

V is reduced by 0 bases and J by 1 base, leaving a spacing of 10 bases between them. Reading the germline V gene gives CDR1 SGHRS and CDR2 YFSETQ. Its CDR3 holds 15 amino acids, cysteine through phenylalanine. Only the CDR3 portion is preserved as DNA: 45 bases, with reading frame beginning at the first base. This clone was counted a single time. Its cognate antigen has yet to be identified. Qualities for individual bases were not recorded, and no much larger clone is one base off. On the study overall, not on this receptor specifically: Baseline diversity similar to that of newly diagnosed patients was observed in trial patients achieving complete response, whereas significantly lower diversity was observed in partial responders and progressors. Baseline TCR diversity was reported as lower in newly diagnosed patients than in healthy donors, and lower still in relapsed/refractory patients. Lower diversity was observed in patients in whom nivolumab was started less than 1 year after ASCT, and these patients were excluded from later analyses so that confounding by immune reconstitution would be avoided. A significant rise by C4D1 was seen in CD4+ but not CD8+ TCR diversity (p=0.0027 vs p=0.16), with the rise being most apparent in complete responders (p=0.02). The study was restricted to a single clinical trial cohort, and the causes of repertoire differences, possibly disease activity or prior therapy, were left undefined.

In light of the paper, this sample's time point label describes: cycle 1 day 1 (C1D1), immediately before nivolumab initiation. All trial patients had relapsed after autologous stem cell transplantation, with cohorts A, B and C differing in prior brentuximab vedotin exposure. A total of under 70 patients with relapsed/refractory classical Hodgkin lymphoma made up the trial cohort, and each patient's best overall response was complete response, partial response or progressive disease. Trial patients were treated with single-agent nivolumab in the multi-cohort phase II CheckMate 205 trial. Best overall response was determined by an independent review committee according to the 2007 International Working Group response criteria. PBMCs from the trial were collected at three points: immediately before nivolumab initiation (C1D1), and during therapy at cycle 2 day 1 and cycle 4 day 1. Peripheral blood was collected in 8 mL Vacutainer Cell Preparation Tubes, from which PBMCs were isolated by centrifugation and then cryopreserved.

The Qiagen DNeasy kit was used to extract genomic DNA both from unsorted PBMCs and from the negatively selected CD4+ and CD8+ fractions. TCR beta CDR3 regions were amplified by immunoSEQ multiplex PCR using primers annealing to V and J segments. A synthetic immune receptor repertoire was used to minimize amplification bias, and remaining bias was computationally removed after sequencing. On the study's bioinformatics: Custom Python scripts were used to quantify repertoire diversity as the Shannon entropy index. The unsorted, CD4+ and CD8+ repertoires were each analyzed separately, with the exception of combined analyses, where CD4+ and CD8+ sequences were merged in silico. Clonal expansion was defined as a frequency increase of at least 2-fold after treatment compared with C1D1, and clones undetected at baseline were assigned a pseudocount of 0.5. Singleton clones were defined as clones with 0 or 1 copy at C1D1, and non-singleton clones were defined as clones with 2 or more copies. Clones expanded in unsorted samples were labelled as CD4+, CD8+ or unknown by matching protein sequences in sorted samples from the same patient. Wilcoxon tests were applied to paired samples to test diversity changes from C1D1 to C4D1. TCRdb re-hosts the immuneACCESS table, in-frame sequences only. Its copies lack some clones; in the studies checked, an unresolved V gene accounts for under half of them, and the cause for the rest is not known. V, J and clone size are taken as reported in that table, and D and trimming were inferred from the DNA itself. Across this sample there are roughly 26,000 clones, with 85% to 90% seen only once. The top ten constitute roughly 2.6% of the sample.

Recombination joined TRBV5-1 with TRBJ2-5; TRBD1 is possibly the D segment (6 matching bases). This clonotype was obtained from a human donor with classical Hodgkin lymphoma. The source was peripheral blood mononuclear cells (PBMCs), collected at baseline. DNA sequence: TGCGCCAGCAGCTTGGGAACAGGGCCCCAAGAGACCCAGTACTTC. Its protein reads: CASSLGTGPQETQYF.